Listed below are T cell receptor beta chains from one sample, sequenced in a study of shared clonotypes between healthy human individuals. Using immunoSEQ multiplex PCR, the repertoire was profiled, and TCRdb retains in-frame clones only, with some absent. The data contain 650,000 to 800,000 clones, 92% of them singletons. The sample comprised naive CD8+ T cells sorted from blood. Receptor source: a man younger than 40 in good health. Both conserved end residues are trimmed from each CDR3. A D gene is named only where the DNA matches it firmly. A row's size may be missing; if present it is once, few, many or a size class.

TRBJ2-3 | TRBD2 | once | TRBV9 | ASSFQRGEVTDTQY
TRBJ1-3 | NA | NA | TRBV7-9 | ATIISAGSVSGNTIY
TRBJ2-2 | NA | NA | TRBV27 | ASSLLGGLNTGELF
TRBJ2-1 | NA | once | TRBV7-6 | ASSSTLGADEQF
TRBJ2-1 | TRBD1 | NA | TRBV29-1 | SVGGLVLSGTAPYNEQF
TRBJ2-7 | NA | NA | TRBV28 | ASSWGSQSYEQY
TRBJ2-7 | NA | NA | TRBV27 | ASSPSSYHYEQY
TRBJ2-3 | TRBD2 | once | TRBV27 | ASWSGITDTQY
TRBJ2-1 | TRBD1 | NA | TRBV4-1 | ASSRPGQVSEQF
TRBJ2-5 | NA | NA | TRBV4-1 | ASSQDRTQETQY
TRBJ2-4 | TRBD1 | NA | TRBV7-8 | ASSFRQGRPLAKNIQY
TRBJ1-5 | NA | NA | TRBV18 | ASSYSNQPQH
TRBJ2-3 | TRBD2 | NA | TRBV7-9 | ASRGRVTDTQY
TRBJ2-2 | NA | NA | TRBV28 | ASSFATGELF
TRBJ2-1 | TRBD2 | NA | TRBV10-3 | AISPGLAGVLNEQF
TRBJ2-7 | TRBD1 | NA | TRBV4-1 | ASSLTGTDSYEQY
TRBJ1-1 | NA | once | TRBV27 | ASSLRGNTEAF
TRBJ1-1 | NA | NA | TRBV7-9 | ASSSVLGQYTEAF
TRBJ2-7 | NA | NA | TRBV27 | ASSFFGGTYEQY
TRBJ1-1 | NA | NA | TRBV7-9 | ASSLVGGLTEAF
TRBJ2-7 | NA | NA | TRBV19 | ASSPGTSNYEQY
TRBJ2-7 | TRBD1 | NA | TRBV27 | ASSPRQGASYEQY
TRBJ2-1 | TRBD1 | NA | TRBV7-9 | ASSLVGDRGYIEQF
TRBJ2-1 | NA | NA | TRBV4-3 | ASSASRLYEQF
TRBJ2-5 | TRBD1 | NA | TRBV28 | ASRKEKETGEQETQY
TRBJ2-7 | TRBD2 | NA | TRBV4-3 | ASSQGEGRWKGEQY
TRBJ2-7 | TRBD2 | NA | TRBV7-9 | ASSSTRTSETYEQY
TRBJ2-1 | NA | once | TRBV28 | ASSYSSGPRGNEQF
TRBJ1-6 | NA | once | TRBV4-1 | ASSQGLSYNSPLH
TRBJ2-5 | NA | NA | TRBV7-9 | ASSPSPPMMTQY
TRBJ2-5 | TRBD2 | NA | TRBV7-9 | ASSSSSGIRETQY
TRBJ1-1 | TRBD1 | NA | TRBV28 | ASSFGGGAYTEAF
TRBJ2-7 | NA | NA | TRBV19 | ASSIVFGDEQY
TRBJ2-2 | NA | NA | TRBV7-8 | ASSPPLRDGTQNKIAGELF
TRBJ1-2 | NA | NA | TRBV6-5 | ASSPQDRTLSGYT
TRBJ2-7 | TRBD1 | NA | TRBV4-1 | ASSQDRGRYEQY
TRBJ2-7 | NA | NA | TRBV5-4 | ASSLGGLYEQY
TRBJ2-1 | NA | NA | TRBV2 | ASSRQSGTVNEQF
TRBJ2-7 | NA | NA | TRBV21-1 | ASSKIGTDRFTYEQY
TRBJ2-1 | NA | NA | TRBV19 | ASSLDLNNEQF
TRBJ2-5 | NA | NA | TRBV12-2 | ASRLLSGLHQETQY
TRBJ2-7 | NA | once | TRBV12-2 | ASRLGSRAQRTYEQY
TRBJ2-3 | TRBD2 | NA | TRBV11-2 | ASSLVPSGITDTQY
TRBJ2-5 | NA | NA | TRBV4-1 | ASSQIARETQY
TRBJ1-1 | TRBD1 | once | TRBV27 | ASSLSAGGFFTEAF
TRBJ2-1 | NA | NA | TRBV27 | ASSLLSSDNEQF
TRBJ1-5 | NA | NA | TRBV15 | ATGYNQPQH
TRBJ2-5 | NA | NA | TRBV9 | ASSVRPRANQETQY
TRBJ1-3 | NA | NA | TRBV4-1 | ASSLIIQDLGLDSGNTIY
TRBJ1-1 | NA | NA | TRBV27 | ASSLFSTSPAEAF
TRBJ2-1 | TRBD2 | NA | TRBV29-1 | SAEGVAGSSSYNEQF
TRBJ2-3 | NA | NA | TRBV11-2 | ASSLEFLGNTDTQY
TRBJ2-7 | TRBD1 | NA | TRBV4-1 | ASSQVNRGLDEQY